This entry lists 23 T cell receptor beta chains sequenced from one sample in a study of low-dose radiotherapy and immunotherapy resistance in tumors. The time point was: before trial treatment. First-strand cDNA used TRAV- and TRBV-specific primers, covering alpha and beta chains. Both a constant-region primer and a V-primer adapter served to amplify TCRs across roughly 20 PCR cycles. TCRdb analysed the reads with MiXCR anew, one entry per CDR3 protein. Here the sample spans around 64,000 distinct CDR3 sequences, 26% being singletons. The sample in question was PBMCs, obtained before treatment. The receptors come from a male donor with rectosigmoid adenocarcinoma.

This clonotype was picked up a small number of times. The chain carries TRBV7-2 and TRBJ2-5; D is unresolved. Germline lookup yields CDR1 SGHTA and CDR2 FQGNSA. This CDR3 region has 14 residues. Trimming shortened V by 5 bases and J by 6 bases, and 16 bases separated the two germline ends. This CDR3 is CASSIDGAPKTQYF. For the CDR3, the DNA is TGTGCCAGCAGCATCGACGGCGCCCCCAAGACCCAGTACTTC.

Ten or more counts support this clonotype. The chain recombines TRBV20-1 with TRBJ2-2; D may be TRBD1 (7 bases). With 6 bases removed from V and 3 bases from J, the gap between germline ends came to 17 bases. CDR1 DFQATT and CDR2 SNEGSKA come from the germline V gene (reference sequence). CDR3 size: 15 residues. The CDR3 DNA follows: TGCAGTGCCCATCCCGGGGGACAGTACACCGGGGAGCTGTTTTTT. As protein: CSAHPGGQYTGELFF.

The chain links TRBV20-1 to TRBJ2-3, with 7 bases fitting TRBD1. CDR1 is DFQATT and CDR2 is SNEGSKA in the germline V gene (reference sequence). The junction had 9 bases not matched to a gene; V was cut back by 5 bases and J by 1 base. This CDR3 spans 15 amino acids. CDR3 amino acids: CSAGDSGAGTDTQYF. In DNA form, the CDR3 reads TGCAGTGCTGGGGACAGTGGAGCGGGCACAGATACGCAGTATTTT.

The sample holds many counts of this clonotype. The chain has TRBV7-6 and TRBJ2-5; D may be TRBD2 (5 bases). V was trimmed by 4 bases and J by 7 bases, leaving 19 bases between them. CDR3 length: 15 residues. The germline gives CDR1 SGHVS, CDR2 FNYEAQ. In nucleotides, the CDR3 is TGTGCCAGCAGCTCCCGTGGGTCCCATGGAGGGACCCAGTACTTC. Translated: CASSSRGSHGGTQYF.

The table lists this clonotype with many counts. The gene calls are TRBV4-1 and TRBJ1-5; possibly TRBD1 for D (6 bases). Trimming stripped 1 base from V and 12 bases from J, with 25 bases between. This CDR3 comprises 17 residues. Germline V gives CDR1 MGHRA, CDR2 YSYEKL. DNA of the CDR3: TGCGCCAGCAGCCAAGGTCAAGGCATGGTTAAGGGGGAGCTCCAGCATTTT. This encodes CASSQGQGMVKGELQHF.

On this clonotype itself: One base away lies a much larger clone, so this may be a sequencing read error. This chain links TRBV7-6 with TRBJ2-2; a weak D match, TRBD1 (6 bases). Trimming pared 7 bases from V and 6 bases from J, leaving 12 bases between. CDR1 SGHVS and CDR2 FNYEAQ come from the germline V gene. The CDR3 has 13 amino acids. As DNA, the CDR3 is TGTGCCAGCAATCAGGGGAGCGCCGGGGAGCTGTTTTTT. This translates into CASNQGSAGELFF.

The table lists this clonotype with many counts. The chain joins TRBV6-8 to TRBJ2-3; TRBD2 matches 9 bases. The CDR3 has 15 residues. With 2 bases clipped from V and 0 bases from J, the junction kept 0 bases outside the gene matches. Germline values: CDR1 MNHGY, CDR2 SAAAGT. For the CDR3, the DNA is TGTGCCAGCAGTTACACTAGCGGGAGCACAGATACGCAGTATTTT. It yields the protein CASSYTSGSTDTQYF.

In the case of this clonotype: It differs at one base from a far larger clone, so likely a read error. This chain joins TRBV9 and TRBJ2-1, with 9 bases that match TRBD1. Trimming removed 2 bases from V and 10 bases from J; junction bases left unmatched: 13. The CDR3 spans 16 residues. CDR1 SGDLS and CDR2 YYNGEE come from the germline V gene. The CDR3 DNA reads TGTGCCAGCAGCGTCATGACAGGGGGAGTACAGAGCGAGCAGTTCTTC. It is translated as CASSVMTGGVQSEQFF.

Ten or more counts support this clonotype. The chain carries TRBV7-2 and TRBJ1-6; no firm D call. V lost 1 base, J lost 6 bases, and 19 bases lay in between. The CDR3 is made up of 18 amino acids. Per germline, CDR1 SGHTA and CDR2 FQGNSA. In DNA, the CDR3 is TGTGCCAGCAGCTTAGGGCTACGGTCGAGATATGGTAATTCACCCCTCCACTTT. This codes for CASSLGLRSRYGNSPLHF.

In this sample, this clonotype turned up many times. V and J are TRBV20-1 and TRBJ2-4; no clear D gene. The CDR3 spans 14 residues. V was trimmed by 3 bases and J by 0 bases, leaving 9 bases between them. Looked up from germline, CDR1 is DFQATT and CDR2 is SNEGSKA (reference sequence). The CDR3 loop is CSARRSLAKNIQYF. As DNA, the CDR3 is TGCAGTGCTAGGAGATCCCTAGCCAAAAACATTCAGTACTTC.

Of note for this clonotype: This likely traces to a read error, being one base from a far larger clone. The rearrangement uses TRBV7-2 and TRBJ1-2; D remains ambiguous. This CDR3 spans 13 amino acids. CDR1 is SGHTA and CDR2 is FQGNSA in the germline V gene. V lost 5 bases and J 4 bases, leaving 11 bases between the germline ends. This CDR3 reads CASSRREIYGYTF. The CDR3 bases are TGTGCCAGCAGCCGTAGGGAGATCTATGGCTACACCTTC.

This chain links TRBV28 with TRBJ1-2; 8 bases map to TRBD1. Germline V CDR1 and CDR2: MDHEN, SYDVKM. Trimming removed 11 bases from V and 7 bases from J; junction bases left unmatched: 15. The CDR3 loop spans 14 amino acids. The CDR3 bases are TGTGCCGGGGATCACCAGGACAGGGCCTGTGGCTACACCTTC. It codes for CAGDHQDRACGYTF.

This clonotype was detected ten times or more. V usage is TRBV7-6 and J usage is TRBJ2-7; unclear D gene. Trimming took 2 bases from V and 1 from J, leaving 15 bases between them. This CDR3 has 16 amino acids. CDR1 and CDR2 (germline): SGHVS, FNYEAQ. The CDR3 DNA follows: TGTGCCAGCAGCTTAAAGCCGGAAGAGCCGTCCTACGAGCAGTACTTC. Translated, it gives CASSLKPEEPSYEQYF.

This clonotype has a count of ten or more. The rearrangement joins TRBV7-2 to TRBJ1-1; D is ambiguous. In germline, CDR1 is SGHTA, CDR2 FQGNSA. The CDR3 consists of 14 residues. V was clipped by 2 bases and J by 1 base, with 8 bases between them. The CDR3 protein is CASSLNGENTEAFF. Written as DNA, the CDR3 is TGTGCCAGCAGCTTAAACGGAGAGAACACTGAAGCTTTCTTT. The full variable domain, its missing parts supplied by reference TRBV7-2 and TRBJ1-1, is GAGVSQSPSNKVTEKGKDVELRCDPISGHTALYWYRQSLGQGLEFLIYFQGNSAPDKSGLPSDRFSAERTGGSVSTLTIQRTQQEDSAVYLCASSLNGENTEAFFGQGTRLTVV.

This clonotype has a count of ten or more. The chain recombines TRBV12-3 or TRBV12-4 with TRBJ2-5; 8 nucleotides line up with TRBD1. V lost 8 bases and J lost 4; bases outside the gene matches: 12. This CDR3 has 15 amino acids. CDR3 protein: CASRDQGAVGETQYF. The CDR3 bases are TGTGCCAGCCGCGACCAGGGGGCGGTGGGAGAGACCCAGTACTTC.

This sequence joins TRBV28 and TRBJ2-1; TRBD2 aligns across 12 bases. Germline V gives CDR1 MDHEN, CDR2 SYDVKM. The CDR3 is made up of 17 amino acids. V dropped 7 bases and J dropped 1; count of bases not matched to a gene: 8. CDR3 in DNA: TGTGCCAGCACCGTTCTAGCGGGAGGGCCGTCCTACAATGAGCAGTTCTTC. Translated: CASTVLAGGPSYNEQFF.

The V and J genes are TRBV6-5 and TRBJ2-1; D unclear. This CDR3 has 18 residues. CDR1 is MNHEY, CDR2 SVGAGI, per germline. Trimming took off 5 bases at V and 9 bases at J, with 29 bases between the two ends. The CDR3 region is CASSPQTGKGGPRGEQFF. CDR3 sequence (DNA): TGTGCCAGCAGTCCCCAAACTGGGAAGGGCGGTCCGAGAGGTGAGCAGTTCTTC.

Many counts were recorded for this clonotype. The chain uses TRBV5-1 and TRBJ2-5; 9 positions match TRBD1. The CDR3 is made up of 15 amino acids. V trimming: 5 bases; J trimming: 5 bases; junction bases outside the gene matches: 10. Germline CDR1 and CDR2: SGHRS and YFSETQ. The CDR3 DNA reads TGCGCCAGCAGAAAGGGGACAGGGACTGGGGAGACCCAGTACTTC. Its translation is CASRKGTGTGETQYF.

This clonotype was seen ten or more times. V usage is TRBV9 and J usage is TRBJ2-7, with TRBD1 identical over 10 bases. Germline CDR1 is SGDLS and CDR2 is YYNGEE. The CDR3 covers 16 residues. The V and J ends lost 3 bases and 7 bases, in that order; junction bases with no gene match: 13. The CDR3, as DNA: TGTGCCAGCAGCGCCGAGGAGGGACAGGGGCCGTCGGAGCAGTACTTC. Amino acids: CASSAEEGQGPSEQYF. The variable domain in full, completed from reference TRBV9 and TRBJ2-7, reads DSGVTQTPKHLITATGQRVTLRCSPRSGDLSVYWYQQSLDQGLQFLIQYYNGEERAKGNILERFSAQQFPDLHSELNLSSLELGDSALYFCASSAEEGQGPSEQYFGPGTRLTVT.

At least ten counts were recorded for this clonotype. The chain is built from TRBV5-4 and TRBJ2-1; the D gene is possibly TRBD1 (5 bases). The V gene's germline CDR1 is SGHNT and CDR2 YYREEE (reference sequence). Trimming pared 6 bases from V and 5 bases from J, leaving 18 bases between. The CDR3 is 15 amino acids. CDR3 amino acids: CASITGRVLDNEQFF. The CDR3 DNA sequence: TGTGCCAGCATTACAGGCAGGGTGTTGGACAATGAGCAGTTCTTC.

On this clonotype itself: A far larger clone is a single base away, which makes a read error likely. This chain uses TRBV4-2 with TRBJ1-1; D is possibly TRBD1 (5 bases). Germline assignment: CDR1 LGHNA and CDR2 YNFKEQ. V was pared by 5 bases and J by 4 bases, with 14 bases between. There are 14 residues in the CDR3. In DNA, the CDR3 is TGTGCCAGCAGCTTCGACAGAAGGAGCACTGAAGCTTTCTTT. It translates to CASSFDRRSTEAFF.

This clonotype was picked up a small number of times. The gene calls are TRBV6-2 or TRBV6-3 and TRBJ2-6; D unresolved. From germline, CDR1 is MNHEY and CDR2 SVGEGT. The CDR3 length is 15 residues. Trimming took 5 bases from V and 0 from J, leaving 8 bases between them. The CDR3 loop is CASSETNSGANVLTF. The CDR3, as DNA: TGTGCCAGCAGTGAGACAAACTCTGGGGCCAACGTCCTGACTTTC.

The CDR3 DNA reads TGTGCCAGCAGTGACTGGGGGGGCTTCTCCTACGAGCAGTACTTC. Protein product: CASSDWGGFSYEQYF. The chain is built from TRBV6-1 and TRBJ2-7; maybe TRBD2 (7 bases). This CDR3 is 15 amino acids long. Trimming took 3 bases from V and 0 from J, leaving 12 bases between them. Germline CDR1 reads MNHNS; CDR2 reads SASEGT.